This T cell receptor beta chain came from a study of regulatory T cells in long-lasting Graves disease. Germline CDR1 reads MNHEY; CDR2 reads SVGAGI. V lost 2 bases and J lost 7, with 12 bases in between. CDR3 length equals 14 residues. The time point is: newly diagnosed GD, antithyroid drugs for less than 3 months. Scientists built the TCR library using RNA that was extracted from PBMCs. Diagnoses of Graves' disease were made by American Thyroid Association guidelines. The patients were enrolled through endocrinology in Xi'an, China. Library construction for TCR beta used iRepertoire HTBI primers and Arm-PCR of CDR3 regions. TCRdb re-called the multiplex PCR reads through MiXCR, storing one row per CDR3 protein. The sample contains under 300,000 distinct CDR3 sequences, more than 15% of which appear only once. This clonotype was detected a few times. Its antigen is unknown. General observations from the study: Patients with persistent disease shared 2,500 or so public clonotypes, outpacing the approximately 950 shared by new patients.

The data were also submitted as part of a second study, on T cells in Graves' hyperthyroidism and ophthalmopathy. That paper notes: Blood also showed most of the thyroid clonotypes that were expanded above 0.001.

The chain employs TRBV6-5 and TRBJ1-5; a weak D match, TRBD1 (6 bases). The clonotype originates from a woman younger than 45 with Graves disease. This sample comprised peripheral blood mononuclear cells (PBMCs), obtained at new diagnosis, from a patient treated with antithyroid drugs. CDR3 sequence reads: CASSYVGARQPQHF. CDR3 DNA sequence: TGTGCCAGCAGTTACGTGGGGGCGCGGCAGCCCCAGCATTTT.